This is a list of T cell receptor beta chains from one sample in a study of blood T cell repertoires in COVID-19. Only in-frame clones appear in the TCRdb table, and some are missing; sequencing was by immunoSEQ multiplex PCR. This sample has 150,000 to 200,000 clones, with approximately 93% found just once. The specimen sequenced was peripheral blood. The receptors stem from a woman aged 55-70 years with COVID-19, enrolled during active disease. CDR3s include the opening cysteine and the closing phenylalanine or tryptophan. Each record gives: J gene, D gene, clone size, V gene, CDR3 protein, CDR3 DNA. A D gene is named only where the DNA matches it firmly. Size values are once, few and many counts, or a class for expanded clones, and some rows have none.

TRBJ2-1	TRBD1	NA	TRBV7-9	CASSLNRGIYNEQFF	TGTGCCAGCAGCCTAAACAGGGGGATTTACAATGAGCAGTTCTTC
TRBJ2-3	TRBD2	NA	TRBV11-3	CASSLSGGATPDTQYF	TGTGCCAGCAGCCTTAGCGGGGGGGCTACCCCAGATACGCAGTATTTT
TRBJ1-5	NA	NA	TRBV6-4	CASKGEDVSNQPQHF	TGTGCCAGCAAAGGGGAGGACGTTAGCAATCAGCCCCAGCATTTT
TRBJ1-3	TRBD1	NA	TRBV7-2	CASSLGGGQGHSGNTIYF	TGTGCCAGCAGCTTGGGTGGGGGACAGGGTCACTCTGGAAACACCATATATTTT
TRBJ1-1	TRBD1	NA	TRBV5-4	CASLGQSNTEAFF	TGTGCCAGCCTGGGACAGTCGAACACTGAAGCTTTCTTT
TRBJ1-1	NA	NA	TRBV2	CASEQGLRNTEAFF	TGTGCCAGCGAACAGGGCTTAAGGAACACTGAAGCTTTCTTT
TRBJ1-1	TRBD1	once	TRBV7-9	CASSLGTGGYTEAFF	TGTGCCAGCAGCCTGGGGACAGGAGGCTACACTGAAGCTTTCTTT
TRBJ2-3	NA	NA	TRBV10-3	CAISESTKRGASRGTDTQYF	TGTGCCATCAGTGAGTCGACGAAGCGCGGGGCTTCCCGGGGCACAGATACGCAGTATTTT
TRBJ1-6	TRBD1	NA	TRBV30	CAWSLTRGRTGGYSPLHF	TGTGCCTGGAGTCTGACCCGGGGACGGACAGGGGGATACTCACCCCTCCACTTT
TRBJ1-5	NA	NA	TRBV6-2/TRBV6-3	CASSYSNLRTNLKQPQHF	TGTGCCAGCAGTTACTCTAACCTCCGGACAAATCTTAAACAGCCCCAGCATTTT
TRBJ1-2	NA	NA	TRBV19	CASSLGQPYGYTF	TGTGCCAGTAGTCTTGGACAGCCCTATGGCTACACCTTC
TRBJ1-1	NA	NA	TRBV7-3	CASSLRGDNTEAFF	TGTGCCAGCAGCTTAAGGGGAGACAACACTGAAGCTTTCTTT
TRBJ2-2	NA	NA	TRBV7-9	CAIDPSGGDTGELFF	TGTGCCATCGACCCATCCGGCGGCGACACCGGGGAGCTGTTTTTT
TRBJ2-6	TRBD1	NA	TRBV9	CASSGTGAGANVLTF	TGTGCCAGCAGCGGGACAGGGGCGGGGGCCAACGTCCTGACTTTC
TRBJ1-5	TRBD1	NA	TRBV12-5	CASGGTVNQPQHF	TGTGCTAGTGGCGGGACAGTCAATCAGCCCCAGCATTTT
TRBJ1-2	NA	NA	TRBV25-1	CASTSTGYGYTF	TGTGCCAGCACCTCGACAGGCTATGGCTACACCTTC
TRBJ2-7	TRBD2	NA	TRBV7-2	CASSSRRGTYEQYF	TGTGCCAGCAGCTCCAGGCGGGGGACCTACGAGCAGTACTTC
TRBJ1-1	NA	NA	TRBV6-5	CASSYQSRGKAFF	TGTGCCAGCAGTTACCAATCGAGGGGGAAAGCTTTCTTT
TRBJ2-7	TRBD1	NA	TRBV2	CASKETGNSYEQYF	TGTGCCAGCAAGGAGACAGGGAACTCTTACGAGCAGTACTTC
TRBJ1-1	NA	NA	TRBV4-3	CASSQDPQTEAFF	TGCGCCAGCAGCCAAGATCCCCAGACTGAAGCTTTCTTT
TRBJ2-7	TRBD2	NA	TRBV5-8	CASSFGGLVPGYEQYF	TGTGCCAGCAGCTTTGGGGGACTAGTTCCTGGCTACGAGCAGTACTTC
TRBJ1-5	TRBD1	NA	TRBV7-9	CASSIGQVRDQPQHF	TGTGCCAGCAGCATAGGACAGGTACGAGATCAGCCCCAGCATTTT
TRBJ1-5	TRBD1	NA	TRBV2	CASSRDRGTRPQHF	TGTGCCAGCAGCCGGGACAGGGGGACTCGGCCCCAGCATTTT
TRBJ2-3	TRBD2	NA	TRBV9	CASSVWRGGSTDTQYF	TGTGCCAGCAGCGTCTGGCGGGGGGGGAGCACAGATACGCAGTATTTT
TRBJ2-7	NA	NA	TRBV5-4	CASRRGGAYEQYF	TGTGCCAGCAGGAGAGGGGGGGCCTACGAGCAGTACTTC
TRBJ1-3	NA	NA	TRBV10-3	CAIRGGGSGNTIYF	TGTGCCATCAGAGGGGGGGGGTCTGGAAACACCATATATTTT
TRBJ2-2	TRBD2	NA	TRBV7-2	CASTRGLAGTTGELFF	TGTGCCAGCACCCGGGGACTAGCGGGGACCACCGGGGAGCTGTTTTTT
TRBJ2-4	NA	NA	TRBV6-2/TRBV6-3	CASSYSGGNAKNIQYF	TGTGCCAGCAGTTACTCAGGGGGTAACGCCAAAAACATTCAGTACTTC
TRBJ2-1	NA	NA	TRBV4-3	CASSQETRGSYNEQFF	TGCGCCAGCAGCCAAGAAACGCGGGGCTCCTACAATGAGCAGTTCTTC
TRBJ2-7	NA	NA	TRBV27	CASSSRGGSYEQYF	TGTGCCAGCAGTTCGAGGGGGGGCTCCTACGAGCAGTACTTC
TRBJ1-2	NA	once	TRBV9	CASSAQGYGYTF	TGTGCCAGCAGCGCCCAGGGCTATGGCTACACCTTC
TRBJ1-2	TRBD1	NA	TRBV18	CASSSEPGTGRYTF	TGTGCCAGCTCATCCGAGCCCGGGACAGGTCGATACACCTTC